Given below is one T cell receptor (beta chain) in context. The record originates from a study of patients and donors after allogeneic stem cell transplantation. Trimming took 6 bases from V and 0 from J; bases not matched to a gene: 11. The CDR3 sequence is 16 residues long. Germline V CDR1 and CDR2: DFQATT, SNEGSKA (reference sequence). TCRdb redid the calling of the RT-PCR reads with MiXCR, one entry per CDR3 protein. The sample has about 410,000 distinct CDR3 sequences, around 16% seen once. The sample taken for sequencing was blood, either unsorted or a sorted T cell fraction (not recorded which). The origin of this receptor is a human donor who was either an allogeneic HSCT recipient or a stem cell or donor lymphocyte infusion donor (not recorded which). It is not recorded whose cells these are; they may come from a transplant donor. The chain recombines TRBV20-1 with TRBJ2-1, with 7 positions matching TRBD2. The CDR3 DNA reads TGCAGTGCCCCGAGGAACGGGAGGTCCTCCTACAATGAGCAGTTCTTC. Translating it yields CSAPRNGRSSYNEQFF.